These 2 T cell receptor beta chains share one sample of origin, sequenced in a study of T-cell reconstitution after alpha-beta-depleted transplantation in children. Unique molecular identifiers were used in preparing the TCRbeta library. Using its own MiXCR run on the PCR reads, TCRdb lists one record per CDR3 protein. The profile covers some 450,000 distinct CDR3 sequences, with 43% appearing a single time and around a quarter taken by the ten largest. The sequencing used PBMCs, collected before TCRalphabeta/CD19-depleted stem cell transplant. These receptors came from a girl aged 2-9 years with aplastic anemia, due to receive a stem cell transplant.

The gene calls are TRBV28 and TRBJ2-1, with D perhaps being TRBD1 or TRBD2 (7 bases each). V dropped 6 bases and J dropped 9 bases, with 15 bases sitting between them. This CDR3 comprises 13 residues. Germline CDR1 MDHEN, CDR2 SYDVKM. The chain's CDR3 is CASSQGEGGEQFF. The CDR3 DNA reads TGTGCCAGCAGCCAGGGGGAGGGGGGTGAGCAGTTCTTC.

This clonotype was recorded at least ten times. The V call is TRBV20-1, the J call TRBJ2-1; D might be TRBD1 (6 bases). Germline lookup yields CDR1 DFQATT and CDR2 SNEGSKA (reference sequence). Deletions cut 5 bases from V and 4 bases from J, with 15 bases between. This CDR3 has 14 residues. Written as DNA, the CDR3 is TGCAGTGCTCCCGCCCGGCAGGGGTACAATGAGCAGTTCTTC. Its translation is CSAPARQGYNEQFF.